A single sample gave rise to the 2 T cell receptor beta chains below, sequenced in a study of cytomegalovirus exposure and HLA in healthy donors (dated by TCRdb to about 2017). Receptor amplification or capture employed the immunoSEQ multiplex PCR assay. A mixture of 60 forward primers for TCR Vbeta segments and 13 reverse primers for TCR Jbeta segments was used in the multiplex PCR. TCRdb holds this immuneACCESS table with in-frame rearrangements only. Some clones are missing; in checked studies, unresolved V genes explain under half, and the rest has no known cause. The sample yields approximately 150,000 clones; 84% were counted once. Almost 2.5% of the sample is in the top ten clones. Sequencing used PBMCs. These receptors all come from a boy aged 2 to 10 in good health and CMV-seronegative.

This CDR3 reads CAISSSGQETQYF. CDR3 sequence (DNA): TGTGCCATCTCGTCTAGCGGCCAAGAGACCCAGTACTTC. The chain carries TRBV2 and TRBJ2-5, with 7 bases fitting TRBD2. CDR3 length: 13 amino acids. V was clipped by 10 bases and J by 1 base; unmatched bases: 6. Germline lookup yields CDR1 SNHLY and CDR2 FYNNEI. Looking up the rest from reference TRBV2 and TRBJ2-5 gives the full variable domain: EPEVTQTPSHQVTQMGQEVILRCVPISNHLYFYWYRQILGQKVEFLVSFYNNEISEKSEIFDDQFSVERPDGSNFTLKIRSTKLEDSAMYFCAISSSGQETQYFGPGTRLLVL.

The J gene is TRBJ1-3, the V gene TRBV6-1; possibly TRBD1 for D (5 bases). The CDR3 extends over 14 amino acids. The germline V and J ends were trimmed by 7 bases and 3 bases, with 13 bases remaining between them. From germline, CDR1 is MNHNS and CDR2 SASEGT. As DNA, the CDR3 is TGTGCCAGCACCCGTGGCGGGGGTGGAAACACCATATATTTT. Translation gives CASTRGGGGNTIYF.